This TCR beta chain came from a study of T cell repertoires in cytomegalovirus infection. Study as a whole: Public TCR beta signature analysis indicated the presence of both CMV infection and matching HLA type. Broader study findings: Within the response measured ex vivo, HLA-C-restricted CMV-specific TCR beta clonotypes were dominant. Based on cumulative public TCR beta family frequency, carriers of CMV plus the relevant HLA were identified.

One entry per CDR3 protein results from TCRdb running MiXCR on the reads. The sample contains around 350,000 distinct CDR3 sequences, 15% to 20% of which appear only once. This clonotype was found many times. Its matching antigen is unknown. Between the trimmed V and J ends, which lost 5 bases and 5 bases, there was a span of 24 bases. This CDR3 has 17 amino acids. The source material was PBMCs. The receptor comes from a human donor in good health (CMV status not recorded). Some clones in this sample may be carry-over from other donors' samples. This chain connects TRBV12-3 or TRBV12-4 to TRBJ2-5, with a tentative D call TRBD2 (5 bases). CDR3 in DNA: TGTGCCAGCAGTGCTCTCCGAGACGCAAACCCGGGGGAGACCCAGTACTTC. This gives the protein CASSALRDANPGETQYF.